This TCR beta chain came from a study of blood T cell repertoires in COVID-19. Study overall: There were acute and convalescent COVID-19 samples, and they came from the United States, Italy and Spain. PBMCs, B-cell-depleted T cells, or T cells provided the cDNA or gDNA that made up the material.

CDR1 and CDR2 from the germline V gene are MNHEY and SMNVEV (reference sequence). The CDR3 extends over 18 amino acids. The V gene lost 8 bases and the J gene lost 3 bases, with 23 bases spanning the gap. Per the study methods: Counts of nucleated cells, estimated from reference gene primer amplification, were obtained. The protocol was immunoSEQ multiplex PCR, while the TCRdb copy is restricted to in-frame clones and leaves out a portion. The V and J calls and clone size were taken over from that table, and D and trimming were inferred from the DNA. This table holds about 120,000 clones, around nine tenths found once.

The source material was peripheral blood. The receptor's source is a woman in her fifties or sixties with acute or convalescent COVID-19. The chain recombines TRBV27 with TRBJ2-6, with a possible D match to TRBD2 (7 bases). The chain's CDR3 is CASVLGGAGFFGANVLTF. In nucleotides, the CDR3 is TGTGCCAGCGTCCTAGGGGGGGCAGGGTTTTTTGGGGCCAACGTCCTGACTTTC.